A selection of T cell receptor beta chains follows, all from one sample in a study of beta chain features in type 1 diabetes. TCRdb keeps only in-frame clones here, not all; method: immunoSEQ multiplex PCR. The sample holds 600,000 to 650,000 clones, around 15% seen once. Material for sequencing was naive CD4+ T cells from blood. These receptors were obtained from a young man in good health. CDR3s include the opening cysteine and the closing phenylalanine or tryptophan. The order of the fields is V gene, J gene, D gene, clone size, CDR3 DNA, CDR3 protein. The D gene is left open where the match is weak. Some rows have no size entry. The others give once, few or many, or a class for an expanded clone.

TRBV5-6	TRBJ1-6	TRBD1	.	TGTGCCAGCAGCCCCGGGCCCCCGACAGGGTATAGATCACCCCTCCACTTT	CASSPGPPTGYRSPLHF
TRBV28	TRBJ2-7	.	few	TGTGCCAGCAGTTCCCGGGCGGCAGGGTCCTACGAGCAGTACTTC	CASSSRAAGSYEQYF
TRBV5-6	TRBJ2-7	TRBD2	.	TGTGCCAGCAGTTCACTAGCGGGAGGGGTTTACGAGCAGTACTTC	CASSSLAGGVYEQYF
TRBV7-9	TRBJ1-5	TRBD1	few	TGTGCCAGCAGCGGGTGGACAGGCCAGCATCAGCCCCAGCATTTT	CASSGWTGQHQPQHF
TRBV4-3	TRBJ1-6	.	.	TGCGCCAGCAGCCAAGAACCTAGGCGGCAATCACCCCTCCACTTT	CASSQEPRRQSPLHF
TRBV7-9	TRBJ1-1	.	.	TGTGCCAGCAGCCTTCAGGAGGTCGCTGAAGCTTTCTTT	CASSLQEVAEAFF
TRBV4-1	TRBJ1-2	.	few	TGCGCCAGCAGCCAAGGACTCAGGGGTAATAACTATGGCTACACCTTC	CASSQGLRGNNYGYTF
TRBV4-3	TRBJ1-6	TRBD1	once	TGCGCCAGCAGCCAGACGACGACAGGGGGCTCGGGGTCACCCCTCCACTTT	CASSQTTTGGSGSPLHF
TRBV19	TRBJ1-2	TRBD1	.	TGTGCCAGTACGAGGACAGGGCGAGGCTACACCTTC	CASTRTGRGYTF
TRBV7-9	TRBJ2-7	TRBD1	.	TGTGCCAGCAGCTCCCGGGACAGGAGCCACTACGAGCAGTACTTC	CASSSRDRSHYEQYF
TRBV28	TRBJ2-2	.	few	TGTGCCAGCAGTTTTGGGGGGAACACCGGGGAGCTGTTTTTT	CASSFGGNTGELFF
TRBV7-9	TRBJ1-4	.	few	TGTGCCAGCAGCTCATCACAGGGATGGGTTGAAAAACTGTTTTTT	CASSSSQGWVEKLFF
TRBV27	TRBJ2-1	.	.	TGTGCCAGCAGCTCCCGGTTGAGGAGGTCCTACAATGAGCAGTTCTTC	CASSSRLRRSYNEQFF
TRBV29-1	TRBJ1-4	.	.	TGCAGCGTTGAGGGGTCGTTTTTT	CSVEGSFF
TRBV6-6	TRBJ2-7	.	few	TGTGCCAGCATAGGAGGAGGTCGGACCGGGCAGTACTTC	CASIGGGRTGQYF
TRBV15	TRBJ2-7	TRBD1	few	TGTGCCACCAGCAGAGATTCCATGGGACAGGGGGCCTACGAGCAGTACTTC	CATSRDSMGQGAYEQYF
TRBV4-3	TRBJ1-2	TRBD1	few	TGCGCCAGCAGCCAAGATTACAGGGGGGGTGGCTACACCTTC	CASSQDYRGGGYTF
TRBV5-4	TRBJ2-7	TRBD2	.	TGTGCCAGCAGCTTGGGCGGGGGGCTTTACGAGCAGTACTTC	CASSLGGGLYEQYF
TRBV2	TRBJ2-2	TRBD2	few	TGTGCCAGCAGTGAACGACTAGCGGGGGTACGTACCGGGGAGCTGTTTTTT	CASSERLAGVRTGELFF
TRBV10-3	TRBJ1-2	.	.	TGTGCCATCAGTGAGTCGCAGGGCTATGGCTACACCTTC	CAISESQGYGYTF
TRBV19	TRBJ1-2	TRBD1	.	TGTGCCAGCCTTCAGGGACAGCTTTATGGCTACACCTTC	CASLQGQLYGYTF
TRBV9	TRBJ2-7	.	few	TGTGCCAGCAGCGTAGGCCGCCAAACGGTTACCTACGAGCAGTACTTC	CASSVGRQTVTYEQYF
TRBV15	TRBJ1-6	.	few	TGTGCCACCAGCAGAGGGGGGGTCTATAATTCACCCCTCCACTTT	CATSRGGVYNSPLHF
TRBV10-3	TRBJ1-1	.	few	TGTGCCGTGCCCAGGGGGAACACTGAAGCTTTCTTT	CAVPRGNTEAFF
TRBV5-1	TRBJ1-2	TRBD1	few	TGCGCCAGCAGCTCAGGACAGGGGACCTATGGCTACACCTTC	CASSSGQGTYGYTF
TRBV7-2	TRBJ2-7	TRBD1	.	TGTGCCAGCAGCTCGAGGACAGGGGCTAACTACGAGCAGTACTTC	CASSSRTGANYEQYF
TRBV7-2	TRBJ2-1	.	.	TGTGCCAGCAGCTTAACGGAGGGGAAGGGTGGCAATGAGCAGTTCTTC	CASSLTEGKGGNEQFF
TRBV29-1	TRBJ2-7	TRBD2	few	TGCAGCGTTGGTAAGCGGGGGAGCTCCTACGAGCAGTACTTC	CSVGKRGSSYEQYF
TRBV7-2	TRBJ2-7	.	.	TGTGCCAGCAGCCCCAGGGACTACGAGCAGTACTTC	CASSPRDYEQYF
TRBV29-1	TRBJ2-2	TRBD1	few	TGCAGCGTTGGGGACAGGACCGGGGAGCTGTTTTTT	CSVGDRTGELFF
TRBV5-4	TRBJ1-1	.	few	TGTGCCAGCAGCTCACAGCTCACGCCGGTTGTTGAAGCTTTCTTT	CASSSQLTPVVEAFF
TRBV15	TRBJ2-2	.	few	TGTGCCACCAGCAGAGCAGGCAGGCCAACAAGGACCGGGGAGCTGTTTTTT	CATSRAGRPTRTGELFF
TRBV7-2	TRBJ2-1	.	few	TGTGCCAGCAGCTTAGGACAGTTCTACAATGAGCAGTTCTTC	CASSLGQFYNEQFF
TRBV10-3	TRBJ1-3	TRBD1	.	TGTGCCATCAGTGAGAGCGACAGGGCCTCTGGAAACACCATATATTTT	CAISESDRASGNTIYF
TRBV27	TRBJ2-3	.	.	TGTGCCAGCAGTTTAAGTACAGGGAGAGATACGCAGTATTTT	CASSLSTGRDTQYF
TRBV19	TRBJ1-5	.	few	TGTGCCAGTGATAGGAGGGGATGGCCCCAGCATTTT	CASDRRGWPQHF
TRBV7-2	TRBJ1-2	TRBD1	.	TGTGCCAGCAGTCCAGGGACAGGGCAAGGCTACACCTTC	CASSPGTGQGYTF
TRBV18	TRBJ2-7	.	few	TGTGCCAGCTCACCATCCAGGGAGATCTACGAGCAGTACTTC	CASSPSREIYEQYF
TRBV28	TRBJ1-1	.	.	TGTGCCAGCCAGGTAGGGGACACTGAAGCTTTCTTT	CASQVGDTEAFF
TRBV2	TRBJ2-4	TRBD1	.	TGTGCCAGCACCAGACAGGGAGCCAAAAACATTCAGTACTTC	CASTRQGAKNIQYF
TRBV5-1	TRBJ2-3	.	few	TGCGCCAGCAGCTGGGGATGGGGTGTCACAGATACGCAGTATTTT	CASSWGWGVTDTQYF
TRBV5-1	TRBJ2-7	.	.	TGCGCCAGCAGCCCTGACAGAGAACGAAGCTCCTACGAGCAGTACTTC	CASSPDRERSSYEQYF
TRBV19	TRBJ1-2	TRBD1	few	TGTGCCAGTAGGTTCGGACAGGCACTCAACTATGGCTACACCTTC	CASRFGQALNYGYTF
TRBV6-5	TRBJ2-5	.	.	TGTGCCAGCAGTTACTCCGCAGGGAGAGGAGAGACCCAGTACTTC	CASSYSAGRGETQYF
TRBV9	TRBJ2-7	.	.	TGTGCCAGCAGCCCTAACGTTAAAACCACCTACGAGCAGTACTTC	CASSPNVKTTYEQYF
TRBV4-3	TRBJ2-5	TRBD1	.	TGCGCCAGCAGCCAAGGAATCTTTAAATTTTCCCGGGACAGGGGGCAAGAGACCCAGTACTTC	CASSQGIFKFSRDRGQETQYF
TRBV30	TRBJ1-3	.	few	TGTGCCTGGAGTGTACCCCAGGGACACTCTGGAAACACCATATATTTT	CAWSVPQGHSGNTIYF